Presented here are 2 T cell receptor beta chains from one specimen sequenced in a study of cytomegalovirus exposure and HLA in healthy donors. With 60 Vbeta and 13 Jbeta primers, the PCR was carried out. Sequencing was performed with immunoSEQ multiplex PCR; in TCRdb, only in-frame clones are kept and a portion is missing. The data hold roughly 160,000 clones, with roughly three quarters observed a single time. The sequencing input was PBMCs. The origin of the receptors is a man in his sixties in good health and CMV-seronegative.

This chain connects TRBV6-1 to TRBJ1-2, with D perhaps matching TRBD1 (5 bases). Trimming left V 2 bases short and J 2 bases short, with 9 bases between. This CDR3 is built from 14 residues. Looked up from germline, CDR1 is MNHNS and CDR2 is SASEGT. CDR3: CASSELAGNYGYTF. Written as DNA, the CDR3 is TGTGCCAGCAGTGAATTGGCAGGGAACTATGGCTACACCTTC.

This chain uses TRBV5-1 with TRBJ1-4; D gene ambiguous. The CDR3 is 15 residues long. The ends were cut back, 1 base at V and 4 bases at J, with 11 bases in the middle. Germline loops: CDR1 SGHRS, CDR2 YFSETQ. In DNA form, the CDR3 reads TGCGCCAGCAGCTTGTTTCCTTCACTTAATGAAAAACTGTTTTTT. Protein: CASSLFPSLNEKLFF.